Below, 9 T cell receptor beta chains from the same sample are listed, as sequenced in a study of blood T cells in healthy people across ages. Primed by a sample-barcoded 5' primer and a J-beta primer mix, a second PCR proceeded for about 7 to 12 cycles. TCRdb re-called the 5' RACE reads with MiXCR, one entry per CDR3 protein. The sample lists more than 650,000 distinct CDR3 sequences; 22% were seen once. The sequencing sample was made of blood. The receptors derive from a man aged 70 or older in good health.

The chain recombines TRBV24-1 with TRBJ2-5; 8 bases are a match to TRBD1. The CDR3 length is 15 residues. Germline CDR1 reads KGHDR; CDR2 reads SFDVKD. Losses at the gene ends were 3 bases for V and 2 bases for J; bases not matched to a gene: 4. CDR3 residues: CATSDPHRGQETQYF. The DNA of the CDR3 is TGTGCCACCAGTGATCCACACAGGGGGCAAGAGACCCAGTACTTC.

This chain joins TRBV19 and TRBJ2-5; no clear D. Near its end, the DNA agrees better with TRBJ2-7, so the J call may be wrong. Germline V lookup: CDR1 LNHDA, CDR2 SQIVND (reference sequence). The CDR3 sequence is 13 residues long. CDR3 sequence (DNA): TGTGCCAGTAGTAGGAGCGAAGCTTACGAGCAGTACTTC. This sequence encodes CASSRSEAYEQYF.

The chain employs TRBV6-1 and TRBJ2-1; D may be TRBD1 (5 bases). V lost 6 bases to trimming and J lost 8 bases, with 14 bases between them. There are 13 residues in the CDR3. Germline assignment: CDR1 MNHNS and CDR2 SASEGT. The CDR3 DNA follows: TGTGCCAGCAGGCGACGTGGGGCAGATGAGCAGTTCTTC. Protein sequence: CASRRRGADEQFF.

CDR3 region: CAKRVGSSYNEQFF. DNA of the CDR3: TGTGCCAAAAGGGTGGGGTCTTCCTACAATGAGCAGTTCTTC. The rearrangement links TRBV2 to TRBJ2-1; D uncertain. V lost 10 bases and J lost 1, with 14 bases in between. The CDR3 extends over 14 amino acids. The germline gives CDR1 SNHLY, CDR2 FYNNEI.

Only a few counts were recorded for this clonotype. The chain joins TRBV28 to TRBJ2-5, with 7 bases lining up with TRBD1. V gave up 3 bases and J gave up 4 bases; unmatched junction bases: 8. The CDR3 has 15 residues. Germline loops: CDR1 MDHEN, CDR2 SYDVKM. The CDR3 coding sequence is TGTGCCAGCAGTTTGGAGGACAGGCGGAGAGAGACCCAGTACTTC. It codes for CASSLEDRRRETQYF.

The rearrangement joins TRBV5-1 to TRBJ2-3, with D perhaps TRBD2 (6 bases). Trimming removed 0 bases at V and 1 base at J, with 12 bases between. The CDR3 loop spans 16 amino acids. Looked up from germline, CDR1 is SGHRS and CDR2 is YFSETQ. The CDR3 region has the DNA TGCGCCAGCAGCTTGGAGGCGGGACCTGGCACAGATACGCAGTATTTT. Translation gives CASSLEAGPGTDTQYF.

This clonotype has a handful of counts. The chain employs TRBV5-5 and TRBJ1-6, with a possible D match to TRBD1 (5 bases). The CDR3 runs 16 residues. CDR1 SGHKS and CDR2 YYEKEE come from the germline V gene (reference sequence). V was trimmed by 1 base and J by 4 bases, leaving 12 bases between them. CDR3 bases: TGTGCCAGCAGCTTGAGGCCCGGGGCGTATAATTCACCCCTCCACTTT. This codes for CASSLRPGAYNSPLHF. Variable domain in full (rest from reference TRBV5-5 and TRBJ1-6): DAGVTQSPTHLIKTRGQQVTLRCSPISGHKSVSWYQQVLGQGPQFIFQYYEKEERGRGNFPDRFSARQFPNYSSELNVNALLLGDSALYLCASSLRPGAYNSPLHFGNGTRLTVT.

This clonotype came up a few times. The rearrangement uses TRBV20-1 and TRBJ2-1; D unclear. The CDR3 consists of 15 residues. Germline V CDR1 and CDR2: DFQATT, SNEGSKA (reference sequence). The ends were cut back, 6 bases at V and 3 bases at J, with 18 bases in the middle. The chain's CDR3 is CSAIKLSIGYNEQFF. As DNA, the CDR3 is TGCAGTGCAATCAAGTTGAGTATTGGCTACAATGAGCAGTTCTTC.

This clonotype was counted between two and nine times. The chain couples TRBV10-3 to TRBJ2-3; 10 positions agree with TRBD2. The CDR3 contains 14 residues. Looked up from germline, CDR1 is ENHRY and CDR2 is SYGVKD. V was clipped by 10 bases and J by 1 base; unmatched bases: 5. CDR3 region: CANQAGGGTDTQYF. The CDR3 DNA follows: TGTGCCAACCAAGCGGGAGGGGGCACAGATACGCAGTATTTT.